This T cell receptor (beta chain) was documented in a study of beta chain features in type 1 diabetes. Study-wide results and limits: For type 1 diabetes patients, VDJ junctions showed fewer insertions and more deletions.

Expressed TCRB transcripts got sequenced, as all isolated RNA was reverse transcribed. The repertoire was sequenced with immunoSEQ multiplex PCR; TCRdb's copy has only in-frame clones and lacks some. The sample consists of 300,000 to 400,000 clones, 8% of them appearing once. Concerning this clone itself: Its matching antigen is unknown.

The specimen was central memory CD4+ T cells from blood. This receptor was taken from a woman between 18 and 29 years old in good health.

Here the CDR3 reads CASRATGTNYEQYF. In DNA, the CDR3 is TGTGCCAGCAGGGCCACCGGGACTAACTACGAGCAGTACTTC. This chain uses TRBV28 with TRBJ2-7; 7 nucleotides line up with TRBD2. V lost 6 bases and J lost 3; bases outside the gene matches: 8. Germline V lookup: CDR1 MDHEN, CDR2 SYDVKM. CDR3 length equals 14 residues.